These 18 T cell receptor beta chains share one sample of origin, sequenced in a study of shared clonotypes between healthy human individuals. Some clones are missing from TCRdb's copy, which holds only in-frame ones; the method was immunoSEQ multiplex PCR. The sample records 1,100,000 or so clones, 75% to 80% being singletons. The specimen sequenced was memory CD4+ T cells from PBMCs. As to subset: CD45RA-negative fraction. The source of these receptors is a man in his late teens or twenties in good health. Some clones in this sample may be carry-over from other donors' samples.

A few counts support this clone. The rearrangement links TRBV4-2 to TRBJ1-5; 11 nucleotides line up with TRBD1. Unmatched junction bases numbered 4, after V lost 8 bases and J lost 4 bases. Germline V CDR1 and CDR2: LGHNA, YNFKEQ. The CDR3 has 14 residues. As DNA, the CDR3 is TGTGCCAGCGTGGGACAGGGGGAGAATCAGCCCCAGCATTTT. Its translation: CASVGQGENQPQHF.

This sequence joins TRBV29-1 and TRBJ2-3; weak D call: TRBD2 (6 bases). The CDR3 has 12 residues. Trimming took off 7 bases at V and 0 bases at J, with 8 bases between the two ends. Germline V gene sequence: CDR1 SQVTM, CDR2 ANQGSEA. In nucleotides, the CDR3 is TGCAGCGGGAGCGGGAGCACAGATACGCAGTATTTT. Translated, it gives CSGSGSTDTQYF.

CDR3 DNA sequence: TGTGCCAGCAGAAGGGGACAGGGACCATCCTACGAGCAGTACTTC. Translation: CASRRGQGPSYEQYF. The chain links TRBV25-1 to TRBJ2-7; 9 nucleotides agree with TRBD1. CDR3 length: 15 amino acids. V lost 6 bases, J lost 1 base, and 7 bases stayed unmatched. Germline CDR1 reads MGHDK; CDR2 reads SYGVNS.

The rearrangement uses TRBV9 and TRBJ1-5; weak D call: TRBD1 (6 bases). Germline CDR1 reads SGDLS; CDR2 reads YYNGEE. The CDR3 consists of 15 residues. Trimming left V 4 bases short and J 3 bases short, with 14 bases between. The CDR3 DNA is TGTGCCAGCAGCTCTGGGGGCAGGGACAATCAGCCCCAGCATTTT. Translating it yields CASSSGGRDNQPQHF. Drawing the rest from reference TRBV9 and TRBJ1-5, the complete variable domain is DSGVTQTPKHLITATGQRVTLRCSPRSGDLSVYWYQQSLDQGLQFLIQYYNGEERAKGNILERFSAQQFPDLHSELNLSSLELGDSALYFCASSSGGRDNQPQHFGDGTRLSIL.

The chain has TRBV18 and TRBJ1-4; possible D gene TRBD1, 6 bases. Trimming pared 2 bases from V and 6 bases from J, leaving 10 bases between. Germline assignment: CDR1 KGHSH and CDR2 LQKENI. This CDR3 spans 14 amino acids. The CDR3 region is CASSPRGADEKLFF. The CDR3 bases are TGTGCCAGCTCACCAAGGGGGGCGGATGAAAAACTGTTTTTT.

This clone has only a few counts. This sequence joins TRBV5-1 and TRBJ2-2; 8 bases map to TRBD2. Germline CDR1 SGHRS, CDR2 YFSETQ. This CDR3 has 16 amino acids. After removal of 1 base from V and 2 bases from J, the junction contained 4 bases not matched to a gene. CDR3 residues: CASSLPLAVNTGELFF. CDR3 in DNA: TGCGCCAGCAGCTTGCCACTAGCGGTTAACACCGGGGAGCTGTTTTTT.

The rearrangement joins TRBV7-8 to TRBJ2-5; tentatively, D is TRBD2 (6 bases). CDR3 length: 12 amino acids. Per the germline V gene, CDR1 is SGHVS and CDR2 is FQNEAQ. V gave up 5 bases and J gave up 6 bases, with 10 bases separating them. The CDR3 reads CASSETRQTQYF. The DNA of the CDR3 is TGTGCCAGCAGCGAGACTAGGCAGACCCAGTACTTC.

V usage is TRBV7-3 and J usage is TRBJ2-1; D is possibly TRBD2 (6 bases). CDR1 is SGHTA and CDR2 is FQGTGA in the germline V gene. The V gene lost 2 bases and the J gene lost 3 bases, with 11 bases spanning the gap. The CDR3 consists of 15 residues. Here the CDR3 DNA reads TGTGCCAGCAGCTTACAGCCTAGCGTCTACAATGAGCAGTTCTTC. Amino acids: CASSLQPSVYNEQFF.

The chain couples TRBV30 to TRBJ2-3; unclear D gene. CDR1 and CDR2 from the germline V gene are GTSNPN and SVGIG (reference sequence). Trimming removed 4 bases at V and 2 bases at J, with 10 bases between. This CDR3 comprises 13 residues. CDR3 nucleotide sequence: TGTGCCTGGACAGCCCAACCCACAGATACGCAGTATTTT. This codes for CAWTAQPTDTQYF.

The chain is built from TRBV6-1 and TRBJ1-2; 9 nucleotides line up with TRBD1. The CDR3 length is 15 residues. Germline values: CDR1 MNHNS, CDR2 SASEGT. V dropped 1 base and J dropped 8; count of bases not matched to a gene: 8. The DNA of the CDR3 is TGTGCCAGCAGTGAAGTAAGACAGGGGGTTTGGGGCTACACCTTC. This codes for CASSEVRQGVWGYTF.

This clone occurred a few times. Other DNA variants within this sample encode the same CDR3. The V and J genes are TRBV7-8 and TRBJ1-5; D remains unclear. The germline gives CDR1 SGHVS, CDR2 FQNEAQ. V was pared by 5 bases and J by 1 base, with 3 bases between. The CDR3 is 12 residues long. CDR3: CASSPSNQPQHF. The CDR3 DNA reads TGTGCCAGCAGCCCCAGCAATCAGCCCCAGCATTTT.

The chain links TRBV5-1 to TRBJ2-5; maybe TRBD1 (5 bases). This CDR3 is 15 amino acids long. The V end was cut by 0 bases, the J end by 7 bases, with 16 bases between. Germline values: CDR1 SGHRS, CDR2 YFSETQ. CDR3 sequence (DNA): TGCGCCAGCAGCTTGGAGGCATCAGGGCTCGTGACCCAGTACTTC. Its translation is CASSLEASGLVTQYF.

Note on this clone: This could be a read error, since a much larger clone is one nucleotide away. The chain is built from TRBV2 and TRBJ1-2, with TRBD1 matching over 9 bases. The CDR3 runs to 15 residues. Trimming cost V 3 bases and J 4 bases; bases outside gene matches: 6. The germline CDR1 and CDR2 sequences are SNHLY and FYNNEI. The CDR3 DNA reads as TGTGCCAGCAGTGACAGACAGGGGGTGGTCTATGGCTACACCTTC. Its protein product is CASSDRQGVVYGYTF.

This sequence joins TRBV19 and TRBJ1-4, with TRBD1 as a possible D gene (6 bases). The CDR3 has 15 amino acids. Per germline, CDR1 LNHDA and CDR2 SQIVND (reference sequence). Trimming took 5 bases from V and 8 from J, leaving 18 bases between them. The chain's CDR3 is CASSADMGALEKLFF. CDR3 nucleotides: TGTGCCAGTAGTGCCGATATGGGGGCCTTAGAAAAACTGTTTTTT.

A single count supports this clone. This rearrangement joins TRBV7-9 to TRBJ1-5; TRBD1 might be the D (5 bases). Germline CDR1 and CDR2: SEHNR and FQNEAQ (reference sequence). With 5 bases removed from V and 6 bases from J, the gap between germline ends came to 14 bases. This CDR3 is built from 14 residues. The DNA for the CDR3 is TGTGCCAGCAGCGGGAGAGGGGTTCGTCAGCCCCAGCATTTT. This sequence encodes CASSGRGVRQPQHF.

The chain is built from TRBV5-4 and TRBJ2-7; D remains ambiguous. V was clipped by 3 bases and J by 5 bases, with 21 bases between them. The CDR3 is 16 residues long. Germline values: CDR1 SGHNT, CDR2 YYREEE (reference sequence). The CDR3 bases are TGTGCCAGCAGCTCGGGCCTTGGATCACTTCTCCACGAGCAGTACTTC. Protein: CASSSGLGSLLHEQYF.

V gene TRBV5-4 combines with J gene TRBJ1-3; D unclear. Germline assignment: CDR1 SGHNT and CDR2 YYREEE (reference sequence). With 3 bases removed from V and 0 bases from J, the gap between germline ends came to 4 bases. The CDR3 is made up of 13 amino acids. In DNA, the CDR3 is TGTGCCAGCAGCTCCAGCTCTGGAAACACCATATATTTT. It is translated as CASSSSSGNTIYF. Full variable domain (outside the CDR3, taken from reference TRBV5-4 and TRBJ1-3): ETGVTQSPTHLIKTRGQQVTLRCSSQSGHNTVSWYQQALGQGPQFIFQYYREEENGRGNFPPRFSGLQFPNYSSELNVNALELDDSALYLCASSSSSGNTIYFGEGSWLTVV.

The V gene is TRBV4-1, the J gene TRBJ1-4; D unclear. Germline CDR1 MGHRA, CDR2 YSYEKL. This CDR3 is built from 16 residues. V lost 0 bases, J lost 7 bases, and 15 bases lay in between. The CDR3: CASSQDLGGKFEKLFF. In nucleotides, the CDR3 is TGCGCCAGCAGCCAAGATTTGGGCGGCAAATTTGAAAAACTGTTTTTT.